This T cell receptor beta chain was sequenced during a study of beta chain features in type 1 diabetes. This clone occurred a few times. What it recognizes is unknown. Trimming cost V 6 bases and J 1 base, with 11 bases left between them. Germline lookup yields CDR1 SGHDT and CDR2 YYEEEE. This CDR3 has 14 residues. Points from the study as a whole: TCRB CDR3s from Type 1 diabetes patients were moderately but significantly shorter in all four CD4+ subsets.

Reverse transcription of all isolated RNA meant that expressed TCRB transcripts were sequenced. Method: immunoSEQ multiplex PCR; TCRdb's copy keeps in-frame clones and lacks some. The sample includes 45,000 to 60,000 clones, 55% to 70% of them seen just once. The source material was stem cell memory CD4+ T cells from blood. The clonotype originates from a woman aged 30 to 39 with type 1 diabetes. V gene TRBV5-6 combines with J gene TRBJ2-1, with D perhaps TRBD1 (5 bases). CDR3 nucleotides: TGTGCCAGCACCCCCCCAGGGTCCTACAATGAGCAGTTCTTC. Translated: CASTPPGSYNEQFF.